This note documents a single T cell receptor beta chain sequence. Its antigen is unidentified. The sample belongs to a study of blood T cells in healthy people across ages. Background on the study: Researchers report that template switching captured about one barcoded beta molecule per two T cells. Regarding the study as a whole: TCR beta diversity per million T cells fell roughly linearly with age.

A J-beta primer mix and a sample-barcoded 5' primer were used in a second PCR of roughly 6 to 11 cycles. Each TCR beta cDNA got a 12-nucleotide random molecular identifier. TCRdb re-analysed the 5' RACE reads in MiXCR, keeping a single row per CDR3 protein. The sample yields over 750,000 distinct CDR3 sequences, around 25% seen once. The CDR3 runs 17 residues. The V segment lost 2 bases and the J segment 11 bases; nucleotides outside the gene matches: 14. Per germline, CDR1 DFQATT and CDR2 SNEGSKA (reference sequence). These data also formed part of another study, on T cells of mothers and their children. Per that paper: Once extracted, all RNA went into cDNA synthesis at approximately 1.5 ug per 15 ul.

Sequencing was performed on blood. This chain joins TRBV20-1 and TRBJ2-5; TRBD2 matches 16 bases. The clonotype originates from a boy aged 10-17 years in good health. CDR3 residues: CSARIKSGTSGRGEQYF. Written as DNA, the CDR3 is TGCAGTGCTAGAATAAAATCCGGGACTAGCGGGAGGGGTGAGCAGTACTTC.